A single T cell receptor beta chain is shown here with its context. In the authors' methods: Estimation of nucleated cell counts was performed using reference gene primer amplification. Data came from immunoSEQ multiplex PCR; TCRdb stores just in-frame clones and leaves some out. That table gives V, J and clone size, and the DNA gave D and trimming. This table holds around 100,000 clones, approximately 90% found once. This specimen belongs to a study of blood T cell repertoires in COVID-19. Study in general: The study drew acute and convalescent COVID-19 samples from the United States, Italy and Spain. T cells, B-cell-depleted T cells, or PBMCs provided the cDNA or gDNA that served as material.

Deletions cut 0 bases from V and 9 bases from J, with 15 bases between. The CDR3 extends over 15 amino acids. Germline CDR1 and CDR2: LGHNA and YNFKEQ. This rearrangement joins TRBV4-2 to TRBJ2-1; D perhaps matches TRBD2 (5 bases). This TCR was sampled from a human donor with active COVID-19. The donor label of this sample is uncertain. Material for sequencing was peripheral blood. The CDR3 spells CASSQEVLVSGEQFF. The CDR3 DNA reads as TGTGCCAGCAGCCAAGAGGTACTAGTGAGCGGTGAGCAGTTCTTC.